This T cell receptor beta chain was captured by sequencing in a study of cytomegalovirus exposure and HLA in healthy donors. Study-wide results and limits: TCR beta chains numbering 164 were designated cytomegalovirus-associated. HLA restriction was apparent for most CMV-associated TCR beta chains in a later analysis. TRBV6-2, TRBV6-3 and other indistinguishable V segments were excluded.

The PCR ran on 60 Vbeta and 13 Jbeta primers. The protocol was immunoSEQ multiplex PCR, while the TCRdb copy is restricted to in-frame clones and leaves out a portion. The data show 200,000 or so clones, with roughly 80% seen just once and about 0.24% held by the top ten. A remark on this clone: Antigen unknown.

V lost 6 bases, J lost 0 bases, and 23 bases stayed unmatched. Looked up from germline, CDR1 is SGHDN and CDR2 is FVKESK. The length of the CDR3 is 22 residues. The chain joins TRBV14 to TRBJ2-2; TRBD2 aligns across 9 bases. This TCR derives from a boy between 10 and 17 years old in good health and CMV-seronegative. The sample taken for sequencing was PBMCs. In DNA, the CDR3 is TGTGCCAGCAGACCGAAAGTCCCCAGGGCTAGCGGGGACCACGCGAACACCGGGGAGCTGTTTTTT. It encodes CASRPKVPRASGDHANTGELFF. Together with reference TRBV14 and TRBJ2-2, the CDR3 gives the full variable domain: EAGVTQFPSHSVIEKGQTVTLRCDPISGHDNLYWYRRVMGKEIKFLLHFVKESKQDESGMPNNRFLAERTGGTYSTLKVQPAELEDSGVYFCASRPKVPRASGDHANTGELFFGEGSRLTVL.